This T cell receptor (beta chain) was found in a study of T cells in pancreatic ductal adenocarcinoma. Regarding the study as a whole: Blood clonality (roughly 0.073) did not differ significantly from tumor (roughly 0.11). Tumor samples had fewer productive templates and about 8-fold fewer unique clonotypes than blood. The resected pancreatic cancer cohort was biased toward the minority with early-stage disease. Tumors hold more CD45RO+ effector T cells, which may bias toward lower diversity.

No neoadjuvant therapy was given to the selected pancreatic ductal adenocarcinoma patients before their surgery. The protocol was immunoSEQ multiplex PCR, while the TCRdb copy is restricted to in-frame clones and leaves out a portion. The table has roughly 16,000 clones, approximately 91% seen once. About this clone: What it recognizes is unknown.

V was clipped by 8 bases and J by 6 bases, with 8 bases between them. The length of the CDR3 is 12 residues. Looked up from germline, CDR1 is MDHEN and CDR2 is SYDVKM. This receptor was obtained from a human donor with pancreatic ductal adenocarcinoma. The J gene is TRBJ1-6, the V gene TRBV28; a weak D match, TRBD1 (5 bases). The sequenced material came from PBMCs. CDR3 loop: CASGDFNSPLHF. CDR3 DNA sequence: TGTGCCAGCGGGGACTTTAATTCACCCCTCCACTTT.